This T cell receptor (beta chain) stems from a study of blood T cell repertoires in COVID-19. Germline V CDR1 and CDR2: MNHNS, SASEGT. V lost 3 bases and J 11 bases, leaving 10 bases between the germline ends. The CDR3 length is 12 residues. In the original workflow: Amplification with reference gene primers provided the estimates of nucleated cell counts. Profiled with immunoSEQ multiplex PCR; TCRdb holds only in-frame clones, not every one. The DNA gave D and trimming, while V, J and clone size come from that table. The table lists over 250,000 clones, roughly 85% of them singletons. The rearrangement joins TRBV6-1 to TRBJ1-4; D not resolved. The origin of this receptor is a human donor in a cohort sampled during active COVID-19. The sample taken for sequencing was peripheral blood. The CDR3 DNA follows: TGTGCCAGCAGTGATTACAGTCCTAAACTGTTTTTT. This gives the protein CASSDYSPKLFF.